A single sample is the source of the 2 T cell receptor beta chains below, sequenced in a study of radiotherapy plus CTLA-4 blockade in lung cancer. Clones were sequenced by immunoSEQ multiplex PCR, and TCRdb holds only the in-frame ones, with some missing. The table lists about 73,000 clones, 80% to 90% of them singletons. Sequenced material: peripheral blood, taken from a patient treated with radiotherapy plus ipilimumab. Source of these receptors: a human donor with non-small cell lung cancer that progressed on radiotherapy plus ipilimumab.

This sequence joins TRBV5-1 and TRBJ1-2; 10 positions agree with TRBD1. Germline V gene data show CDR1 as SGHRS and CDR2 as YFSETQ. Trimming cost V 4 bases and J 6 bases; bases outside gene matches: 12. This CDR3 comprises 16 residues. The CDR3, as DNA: TGCGCCAGCAGCCGATGGAACGACAGGGGGCAAGATGGCTACACCTTC. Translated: CASSRWNDRGQDGYTF.

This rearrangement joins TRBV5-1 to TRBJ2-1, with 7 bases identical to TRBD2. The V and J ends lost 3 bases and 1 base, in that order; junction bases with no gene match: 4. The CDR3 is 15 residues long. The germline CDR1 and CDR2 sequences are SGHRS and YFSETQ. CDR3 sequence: CASSSTGGSYNEQFF. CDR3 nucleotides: TGCGCCAGCAGCTCGACGGGAGGTTCCTACAATGAGCAGTTCTTC.